Listed below are T cell receptor beta chains from one sample, sequenced in a study of blood T cell repertoires in COVID-19. The method was immunoSEQ multiplex PCR; TCRdb's version includes in-frame clones alone and lacks a portion of them. There are some 360,000 clones in the sample; about 92% occur only once, and roughly 3.9% lies in the top ten. The source material was peripheral blood. The receptors were sampled from a woman in her sixties with COVID-19, enrolled during active disease. The CDR3 runs from the conserved cysteine through the conserved F or W. D genes are given only for firm matches. Clone size is not always given. Where it is, it says once, few, many or a class for expanded clones.

j_call v_call clone_size d_call cdr3_nt cdr3_aa
TRBJ2-1 TRBV19 NA NA TGTGCCAGTAGTATAGAGGGACTCTCCTACAATGAGCAGTTCTTC CASSIEGLSYNEQFF
TRBJ2-3 TRBV5-1 NA TRBD2 TGCGCCAGCACTTGGACTAGCGGGGGAGGTTATAGCACAAATACGCAGTATTTT CASTWTSGGGYSTNTQYF
TRBJ1-1 TRBV2 NA NA TGTGCCAGCAGTGAAGTTAGCGTTAGCACTGAAGCTTTCTTT CASSEVSVSTEAFF
TRBJ1-2 TRBV16 NA TRBD1 TGTGCCAGCAGCCAAAGGACAGGGGAATATGGCTACACCTTC CASSQRTGEYGYTF
TRBJ2-7 TRBV7-9 NA TRBD2 TGTGCCAGCAGCTTAGGCCCTAGCGGCTACGAGCAGTACTTC CASSLGPSGYEQYF
TRBJ1-1 TRBV10-3 once TRBD1 TGTGCCATCAGTGGCACAGGGGTGGGTACTGAAGCTTTCTTT CAISGTGVGTEAFF
TRBJ1-1 TRBV19 NA NA TGTGCCAGCCAGGAAGGTAACACTGAAGCTTTCTTT CASQEGNTEAFF
TRBJ1-2 TRBV2 NA NA TGTGCCAGCAGTGTTATCCTCTATGGCTACACCTTC CASSVILYGYTF
TRBJ1-5 TRBV2 NA NA TGTGCCAGCAGTGAACAGGTGGGGACAAATCAGCCCCAGCATTTT CASSEQVGTNQPQHF
TRBJ2-5 TRBV7-9 NA NA TGTGCCAGCAGCTTAGCGGGGTGGGGCCGGTCCCAAGAGACCCAGTACTTC CASSLAGWGRSQETQYF
TRBJ1-2 TRBV5-1 NA TRBD1 TGCGCCAGCAGCCCAGGACAGGCGGGGTATGGCTACACCTTC CASSPGQAGYGYTF
TRBJ1-2 TRBV7-9 NA NA TGTGCCAGCAGCTTAGGCGACTATGGCTACACCTTC CASSLGDYGYTF
TRBJ1-3 TRBV18 few NA TGTGCCAGCTCACCGCCCATCACAGGTCTGGGCCGCGCTTTATATTTT CASSPPITGLGRALYF
TRBJ2-2 TRBV11-3 NA NA TGTGCCAGCAGCTTAGCATCCGGGGAGCTGTTTTTT CASSLASGELFF
TRBJ1-6 TRBV18 once NA TGTGCCAGCTCACGATCAGACAGCGCGAATTCACCCCTCCACTTT CASSRSDSANSPLHF
TRBJ1-1 TRBV12-3/TRBV12-4 few NA TGTGCCAGCAGTTTAGGCCAGGGGACTGAAGCTTTCTTT CASSLGQGTEAFF
TRBJ2-3 TRBV14 NA TRBD2 TGTGCCAGCAGCCAAAGACTAGCGGGGGCCGCAGATACGCAGTATTTT CASSQRLAGAADTQYF
TRBJ1-3 TRBV5-1 NA TRBD1 TGCGCCAGCAGCCCCGGGACAGTAAACACCATATATTTT CASSPGTVNTIYF
TRBJ1-2 TRBV18 few NA TGTGCCAGCTCACCGTACGTCTCCGGAGATAACTATGGCTACACCTTC CASSPYVSGDNYGYTF
TRBJ2-1 TRBV30 NA NA TGTGCCTGGAGGGCCGGGTTGGGGGCCAGCTCCTACAATGAGCAGTTCTTC CAWRAGLGASSYNEQFF